A single sample gave rise to the 12 T cell receptor beta chains below, sequenced in a study of control samples from healthy donors and cancer patients (dated by TCRdb to 2018 to 2020). Library creation used the immunoSEQ multiplex PCR assay. In its TCRdb copy, this immuneACCESS table keeps in-frame sequences only and misses some clones. Where compared with another copy, unresolved V genes explain less than half of these, and the others have no known cause. Counted in this sample were approximately 170,000 clones; about 93% of them appeared once. The biggest ten clones account for approximately 0.7% of the sample. The sequencing sample was made of blood. Every receptor here comes from a young woman in good health.

This clone has only one observation. The chain couples TRBV5-1 to TRBJ2-3; TRBD2 might be the D (5 bases). The ends were cut back, 0 bases at V and 6 bases at J, with 11 bases in the middle. The germline gives CDR1 SGHRS, CDR2 YFSETQ. The CDR3 spans 14 residues. The CDR3 bases are TGCGCCAGCAGCTTGGGTGCTAGCATGGATACGCAGTATTTT. This codes for CASSLGASMDTQYF.

V and J are TRBV18 and TRBJ2-1; D gene uncertain. The V end was cut by 1 base, the J end by 5 bases, with 6 bases between. In germline, CDR1 is KGHSH, CDR2 LQKENI. This CDR3 region has 13 residues. The CDR3, as DNA: TGTGCCAGCTCACCACGACTGAACAATGAGCAGTTCTTC. It yields the protein CASSPRLNNEQFF.

This chain joins TRBV5-1 and TRBJ2-7; 7 bases agree with TRBD2. The CDR3 spans 16 residues. The V gene's germline CDR1 is SGHRS and CDR2 YFSETQ. V shed 0 bases, J shed 0 bases, and the junction held 6 bases outside the gene matches. Here the CDR3 reads CASSLVVSGYSYEQYF. CDR3 DNA sequence: TGCGCCAGCAGCTTGGTCGTTAGCGGGTACTCCTACGAGCAGTACTTC.

The CDR3 DNA reads TGTGCCAGCAGTGAAGCGCATGGGGTTAGTAGTGAAAAACTGTTTTTT. Protein product: CASSEAHGVSSEKLFF. This chain links TRBV2 with TRBJ1-4; the D is unclear. The CDR3 has 16 amino acids. Deletions cut 0 bases from V and 7 bases from J, with 15 bases between. CDR1 and CDR2 (germline): SNHLY, FYNNEI.

This chain joins TRBV5-1 and TRBJ1-6, with TRBD1 as a possible D gene (5 bases). The germline V gene encodes CDR1 SGHRS and CDR2 YFSETQ. This CDR3 comprises 16 residues. Between the trimmed V and J ends, which lost 4 bases and 7 bases, there was a span of 18 bases. The CDR3 reads CASSRSNGGPNSPLHF. For the CDR3, the DNA is TGCGCCAGCAGCCGTTCCAACGGGGGACCGAATTCACCCCTCCACTTT. Based on the CDR3 plus reference TRBV5-1 and TRBJ1-6, the full variable domain is KAGVTQTPRYLIKTRGQQVTLSCSPISGHRSVSWYQQTPGQGLQFLFEYFSETQRNKGNFPGRFSGRQFSNSRSEMNVSTLELGDSALYLCASSRSNGGPNSPLHFGNGTRLTVT.

This clone came up once. The chain joins TRBV7-9 to TRBJ2-6; 7 nucleotides match TRBD1. Germline V gene data show CDR1 as SEHNR and CDR2 as FQNEAQ (reference sequence). The CDR3 is made up of 16 amino acids. J gave up 4 bases and V 1 base, and 4 bases lay outside the gene matches. The CDR3 region has the DNA TGTGCCAGCAGCTTAGGACAGGGATCCGGGGCCAACGTCCTGACTTTC. This encodes CASSLGQGSGANVLTF.

In the case of this clone: In the same sample, other DNA sequences code for this CDR3. The CDR3 reads CASSPRTSTDTQYF. For the CDR3, the DNA is TGTGCCAGCTCACCACGGACTAGCACAGATACGCAGTATTTT. The V and J genes are TRBV18 and TRBJ2-3; D may be TRBD2 (5 bases). Trimming took off 1 base at V and 0 bases at J, with 5 bases between the two ends. This CDR3 spans 14 amino acids. CDR1 is KGHSH, CDR2 LQKENI, per germline.

The rearrangement links TRBV7-8 to TRBJ2-3; 11 bases match TRBD2. V lost 3 bases to trimming and J lost 5 bases; unmatched junction nucleotides: 10. Per germline, CDR1 SGHVS and CDR2 FQNEAQ. The CDR3 has 17 residues. This chain's CDR3 is CASSFPTSGSFGDTQYF. The CDR3 nucleotides read TGTGCCAGCAGCTTCCCCACTAGCGGGAGTTTTGGAGATACGCAGTATTTT.

This chain links TRBV19 with TRBJ2-7; D gene ambiguous. Trimming pared 3 bases from V and 7 bases from J, leaving 16 bases between. The CDR3 length is 14 residues. CDR1 is LNHDA and CDR2 is SQIVND in the germline V gene (reference sequence). CDR3 region: CASSITSPFGEQYF. The DNA for the CDR3 is TGTGCCAGTAGTATTACCAGTCCCTTCGGAGAGCAGTACTTC.

The V call is TRBV4-2, the J call TRBJ2-1; D remains ambiguous. Trimming pared 1 base from V and 2 bases from J, leaving 9 bases between. The germline V gene encodes CDR1 LGHNA and CDR2 YNFKEQ. This CDR3 contains 15 residues. CDR3: CASSQGDSTYNEQFF. CDR3 nucleotide sequence: TGTGCCAGCAGCCAAGGAGATTCTACCTACAATGAGCAGTTCTTC.

The chain is built from TRBV7-2 and TRBJ1-2; D possibly corresponds to TRBD1 (5 bases). Trimming stripped 2 bases from V and 6 bases from J, with 16 bases between. This CDR3 has 15 amino acids. Germline V lookup: CDR1 SGHTA, CDR2 FQGNSA. This CDR3 reads CASSLNRGRRDGYTF. CDR3 coding DNA: TGTGCCAGCAGCTTAAATCGGGGCCGGCGGGATGGCTACACCTTC. The full variable domain, its missing parts supplied by reference TRBV7-2 and TRBJ1-2, is GAGVSQSPSNKVTEKGKDVELRCDPISGHTALYWYRQSLGQGLEFLIYFQGNSAPDKSGLPSDRFSAERTGGSVSTLTIQRTQQEDSAVYLCASSLNRGRRDGYTFGSGTRLTVV.

The chain couples TRBV5-4 to TRBJ1-6; no reliable D call. Per the germline V gene, CDR1 is SGHNT and CDR2 is YYREEE (reference sequence). Trimming left V 2 bases short and J 2 bases short, with 8 bases between. The CDR3 contains 15 residues. CDR3 coding DNA: TGTGCCAGCAGCTTTGGAGGGACCTATAATTCACCCCTCCACTTT. Amino acids: CASSFGGTYNSPLHF.